This T cell receptor beta chain is from a study of persistence of HIV-infected CD4 T cells. Germline V CDR1 and CDR2: GTSNPN, SVGIG (reference sequence). V gave up 4 bases and J gave up 3 bases, with 13 bases separating them. CDR3 length: 14 amino acids. The immunoSEQ assay was version 4, run in survey mode. Template was genomic DNA at around 10 ng/uL, with up to 1 ug used per sample. The data were produced by immunoSEQ multiplex PCR, yet TCRdb's version contains in-frame clones alone and is incomplete. The sample contains roughly 60,000 clones, more than 70% of which appear only once. Note on this clone: Its target is not known.

Cells were stimulated with overlapping HIV-1 Gag 15-mer peptides. Memory cells lacking CD40L and CD69 with high CD45RO were sorted. Adults with HIV-1 started suppressive ART while chronically infected. Source: CD4+ T cells sorted from PBMCs after roughly 18-hour stimulation, taken from a patient who received antiretroviral therapy. J is TRBJ2-1 and V is TRBV30; D is possibly TRBD2 (5 bases). The sequence was obtained from an adult man with HIV who was CMV-seropositive. This CDR3 is CAWKGEIFYNEQFF. The CDR3 coding sequence is TGTGCCTGGAAGGGAGAAATCTTCTACAATGAGCAGTTCTTC.